This TCR beta chain is from a study of human T cells and chemical hapten exposure. Study as a whole: Patch tests delivered 0.01% DPC to the upper back and were evaluated at 6 days.

TCRdb re-called the RACE reads through MiXCR, storing one row per CDR3 protein. The table has about 80,000 distinct CDR3 sequences, 13% to 15% seen once. Time point specified: pre-sensitization, week 0. Treatment of the sample: therapeutic diphenylcyclopropenone sensitization with weekly scalp DPC. V was pared by 6 bases and J by 7 bases, with 10 bases between. The CDR3 covers 11 residues. Germline CDR1 reads DFQATT; CDR2 reads SNEGSKA (reference sequence). This clonotype was obtained from a woman in her fifties or sixties with alopecia areata. Some clones in this sample may be carry-over from other donors' samples. This chain uses TRBV20-1 with TRBJ1-5; D is ambiguous. This specimen was whole blood, taken in connection with sensitization to the hapten diphenylcyclopropenone (DPC). Here the CDR3 reads CSALLGQPQHF. The CDR3 coding sequence is TGCAGTGCCTTATTGGGACAGCCCCAGCATTTT.